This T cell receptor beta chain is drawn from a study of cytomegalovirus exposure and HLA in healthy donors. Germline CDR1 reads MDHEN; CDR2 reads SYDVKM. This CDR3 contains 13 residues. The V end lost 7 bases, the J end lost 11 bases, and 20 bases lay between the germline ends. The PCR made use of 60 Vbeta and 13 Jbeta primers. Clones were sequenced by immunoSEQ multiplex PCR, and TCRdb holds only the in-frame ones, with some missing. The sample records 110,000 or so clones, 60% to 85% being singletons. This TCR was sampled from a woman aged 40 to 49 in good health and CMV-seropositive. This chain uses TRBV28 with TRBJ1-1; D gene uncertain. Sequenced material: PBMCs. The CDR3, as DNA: TGTGCCAGCAAGTTAGGTCTTAGTACCGGGGCTTTCTTT. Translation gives CASKLGLSTGAFF.